Presented here are 6 T cell receptor beta chains from one specimen sequenced in a study of CD8+ T cells in alopecia areata. Extracted RNA was reverse transcribed into cDNA, the sequencing template. Assay used: immunoSEQ multiplex PCR; TCRdb lists only in-frame clones, some missing. The sample carries around 100,000 clones, 70% to 80% recorded once. Specified treatment: oral pan-JAK inhibitor, 5-10 mg twice daily. Here the sequenced sample was CD8+ T cells sorted from blood, taken at approximately week 45, from a patient treated with tofacitinib. The receptors were sampled from a human donor with alopecia areata.

This chain uses TRBV10-3 with TRBJ1-6, with D perhaps TRBD1 (6 bases). The CDR3 extends over 16 amino acids. Germline V gene sequence: CDR1 ENHRY, CDR2 SYGVKD. V lost 2 bases to trimming and J lost 7 bases, with 15 bases between them. CDR3 coding DNA: TGTGCCATCAGTGAGAATTTAACAGGGCGGAATTCACCCCTCCACTTT. Its translation: CAISENLTGRNSPLHF.

This clone occurred once. The chain recombines TRBV27 with TRBJ1-5, with 10 bases matching TRBD1. CDR3 length: 15 amino acids. Germline loops: CDR1 MNHEY, CDR2 SMNVEV (reference sequence). The V and J ends lost 3 bases and 7 bases, in that order; junction bases with no gene match: 6. CDR3 nucleotide sequence: TGTGCCAGCAGTTTCGGGACAGGGGCGGGCCAGCCCCAGCATTTT. It codes for CASSFGTGAGQPQHF.

The CDR3: CASKPSPGPGLKNEQFF. In nucleotides, the CDR3 is TGCGCCAGCAAACCATCCCCGGGTCCCGGATTAAAGAATGAGCAGTTCTTC. The V and J genes are TRBV10-2 and TRBJ2-1; D is unclear. CDR1 and CDR2 (germline): WSHSY, SAAADI. The CDR3 has 17 residues. Trimming took off 7 bases at V and 7 bases at J, with 26 bases between the two ends.

This clone was seen only a few times. J is TRBJ2-2 and V is TRBV6-5, with D perhaps TRBD1 (6 bases). Trimming stripped 2 bases from V and 5 bases from J, with 6 bases between. This CDR3 contains 13 residues. Germline V lookup: CDR1 MNHEY, CDR2 SVGAGI. CDR3 protein: CASSYRGTGELFF. CDR3 bases: TGTGCCAGCAGTTACAGGGGGACCGGGGAGCTGTTTTTT.

The chain carries TRBV4-3 and TRBJ1-2; no firm D call. The CDR3 has 13 residues. V lost 1 base and J lost 8, with 11 bases in between. Germline loops: CDR1 LGHNA, CDR2 YSLEER. The CDR3 is CASSQAEGPGYTF. The DNA for the CDR3 is TGCGCCAGCAGCCAAGCGGAAGGGCCGGGCTACACCTTC.

The CDR3 DNA reads TGTGCCAGCAGCTTAGACTACCCTCGTGGGCAGTTCTTC. Translating gives CASSLDYPRGQFF. The chain employs TRBV7-2 and TRBJ2-1; D gene ambiguous. Germline assignment: CDR1 SGHTA and CDR2 FQGNSA. The CDR3 sequence is 13 residues long. V dropped 1 base and J dropped 12 bases, with 13 bases sitting between them.